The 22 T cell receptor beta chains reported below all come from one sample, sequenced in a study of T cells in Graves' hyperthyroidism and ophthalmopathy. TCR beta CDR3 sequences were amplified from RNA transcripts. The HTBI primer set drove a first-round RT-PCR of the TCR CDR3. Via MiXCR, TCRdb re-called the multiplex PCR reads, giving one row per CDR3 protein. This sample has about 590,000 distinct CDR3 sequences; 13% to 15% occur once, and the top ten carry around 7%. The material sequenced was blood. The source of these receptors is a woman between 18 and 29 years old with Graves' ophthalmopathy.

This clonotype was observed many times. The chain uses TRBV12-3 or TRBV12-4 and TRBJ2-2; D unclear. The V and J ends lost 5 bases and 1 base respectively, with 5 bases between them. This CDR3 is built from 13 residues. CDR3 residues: CASSKRNTGELFF. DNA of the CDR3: TGTGCCAGCAGTAAAAGGAACACCGGGGAGCTGTTTTTT.

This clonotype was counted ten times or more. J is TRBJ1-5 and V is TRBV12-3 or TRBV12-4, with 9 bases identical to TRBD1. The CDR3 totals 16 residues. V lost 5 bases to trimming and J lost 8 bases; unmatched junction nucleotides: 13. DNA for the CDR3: TGTGCCAGCAGTCCCGCACAGGGGGCCGGGTTGGAGCCCCAGCATTTT. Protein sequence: CASSPAQGAGLEPQHF.

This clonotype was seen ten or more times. CDR3 region: CASSPNRYNVGNQPQHF. DNA for the CDR3: TGTGCCAGCAGCCCAAACCGGTACAATGTAGGCAATCAGCCCCAGCATTTT. The rearrangement joins TRBV12-3 or TRBV12-4 to TRBJ1-5; D unresolved. The V end was cut by 6 bases, the J end by 2 bases, with 20 bases between. This CDR3 comprises 17 residues.

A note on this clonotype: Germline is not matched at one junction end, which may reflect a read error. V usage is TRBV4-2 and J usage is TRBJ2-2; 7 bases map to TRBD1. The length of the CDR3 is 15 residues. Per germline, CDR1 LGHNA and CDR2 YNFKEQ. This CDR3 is CAGSQETGPTGELFF. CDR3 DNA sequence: TGTGCCGGCAGCCAAGAGACAGGGCCCACCGGGGAGCTGTTTTTT.

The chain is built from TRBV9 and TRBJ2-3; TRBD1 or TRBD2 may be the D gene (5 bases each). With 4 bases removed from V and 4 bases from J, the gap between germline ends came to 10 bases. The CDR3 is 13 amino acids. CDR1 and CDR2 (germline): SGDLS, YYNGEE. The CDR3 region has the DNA TGTGCCAGCAGCCGACTGGGGGCAGATACGCAGTATTTT. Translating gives CASSRLGADTQYF.

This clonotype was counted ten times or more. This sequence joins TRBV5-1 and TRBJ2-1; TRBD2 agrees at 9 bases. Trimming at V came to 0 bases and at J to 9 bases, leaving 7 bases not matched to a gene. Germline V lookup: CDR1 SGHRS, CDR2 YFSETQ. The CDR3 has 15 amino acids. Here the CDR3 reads CASSLAGTSRLEQFF. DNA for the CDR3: TGCGCCAGCAGCTTGGCCGGGACTAGCCGACTTGAGCAGTTCTTC.

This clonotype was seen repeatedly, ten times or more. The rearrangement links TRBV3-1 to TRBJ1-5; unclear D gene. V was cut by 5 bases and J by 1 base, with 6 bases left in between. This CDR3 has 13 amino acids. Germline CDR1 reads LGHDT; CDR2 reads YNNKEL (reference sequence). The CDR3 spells CASSVESNQPQHF. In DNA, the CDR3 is TGTGCCAGCAGCGTAGAGAGCAATCAGCCCCAGCATTTT.

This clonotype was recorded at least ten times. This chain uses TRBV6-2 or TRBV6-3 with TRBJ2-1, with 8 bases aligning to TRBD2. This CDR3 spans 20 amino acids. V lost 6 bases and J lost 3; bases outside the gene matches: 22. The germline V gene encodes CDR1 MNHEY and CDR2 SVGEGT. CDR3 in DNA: TGTGCCAGCAGACGACAAGGCTCCGGGAGGGCCCTGGTTCGCTACAATGAGCAGTTCTTC. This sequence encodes CASRRQGSGRALVRYNEQFF.

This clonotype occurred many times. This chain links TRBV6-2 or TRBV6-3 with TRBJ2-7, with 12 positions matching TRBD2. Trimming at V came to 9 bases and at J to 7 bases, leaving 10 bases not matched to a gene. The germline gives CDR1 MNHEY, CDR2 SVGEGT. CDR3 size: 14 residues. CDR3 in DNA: TGTGCCAGTTTAACTAGCGGGAGGATCTTGGAGCAGTACTTC. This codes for CASLTSGRILEQYF.

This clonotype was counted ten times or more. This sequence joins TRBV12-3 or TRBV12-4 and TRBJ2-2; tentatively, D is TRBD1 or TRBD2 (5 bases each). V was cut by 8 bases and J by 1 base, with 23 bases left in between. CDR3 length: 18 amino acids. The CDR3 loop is CASRAPRPGRKNTGELFF. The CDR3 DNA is TGTGCCAGCCGAGCTCCAAGGCCGGGACGCAAGAACACCGGGGAGCTGTTTTTT.

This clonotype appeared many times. The CDR3 loop reads CASSRRPQETQYF. Written as DNA, the CDR3 is TGTGCCAGCAGCCGCCGGCCTCAAGAGACCCAGTACTTC. The J gene is TRBJ2-5, the V gene TRBV7-2; D is unresolved. The germline V gene encodes CDR1 SGHTA and CDR2 FQGNSA. The CDR3 extends over 13 amino acids. The V end lost 5 bases, the J end lost 2 bases, and 9 bases lay between the germline ends.

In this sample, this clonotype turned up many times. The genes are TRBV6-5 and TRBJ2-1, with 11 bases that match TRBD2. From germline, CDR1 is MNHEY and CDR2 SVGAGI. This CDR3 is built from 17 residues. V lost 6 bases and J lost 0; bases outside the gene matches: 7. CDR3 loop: CASRLLAGVVSYNEQFF. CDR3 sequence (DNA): TGTGCCAGCAGGTTACTAGCGGGAGTAGTCTCCTACAATGAGCAGTTCTTC.

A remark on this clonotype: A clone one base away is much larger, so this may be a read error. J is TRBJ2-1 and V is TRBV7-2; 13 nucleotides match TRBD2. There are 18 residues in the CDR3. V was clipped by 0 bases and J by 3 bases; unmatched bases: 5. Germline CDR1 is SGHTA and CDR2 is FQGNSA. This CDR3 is CASSLARTSGRFYNEQFF. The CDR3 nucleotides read TGTGCCAGCAGCTTAGCGCGGACTAGCGGGAGATTCTACAATGAGCAGTTCTTC.

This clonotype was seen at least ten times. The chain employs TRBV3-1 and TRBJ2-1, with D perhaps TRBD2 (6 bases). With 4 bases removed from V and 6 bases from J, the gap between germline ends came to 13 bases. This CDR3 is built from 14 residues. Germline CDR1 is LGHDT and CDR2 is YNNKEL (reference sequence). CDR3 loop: CASSPRERFNEQFF. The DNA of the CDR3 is TGTGCCAGCAGCCCTCGGGAGAGGTTCAATGAGCAGTTCTTC.

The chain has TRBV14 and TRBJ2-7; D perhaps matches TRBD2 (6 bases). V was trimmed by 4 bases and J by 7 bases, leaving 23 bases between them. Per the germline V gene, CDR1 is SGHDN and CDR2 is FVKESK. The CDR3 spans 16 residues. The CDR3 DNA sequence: TGTGCCAGCAGCCGAACCGGGACTCCACTTCTGGAGGAGCAGTACTTC. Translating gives CASSRTGTPLLEEQYF.

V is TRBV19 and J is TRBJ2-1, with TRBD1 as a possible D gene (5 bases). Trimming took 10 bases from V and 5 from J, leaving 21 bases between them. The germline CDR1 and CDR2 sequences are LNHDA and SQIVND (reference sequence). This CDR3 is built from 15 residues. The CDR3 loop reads CAITLDRQDHNEQFF. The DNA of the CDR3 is TGTGCCATCACGTTAGACAGACAAGACCACAATGAGCAGTTCTTC.

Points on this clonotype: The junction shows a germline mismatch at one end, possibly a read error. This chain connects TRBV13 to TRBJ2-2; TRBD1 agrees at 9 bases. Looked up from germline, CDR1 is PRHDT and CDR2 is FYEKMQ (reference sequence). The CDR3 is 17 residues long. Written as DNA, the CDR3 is TGTGCCAGCAGCTCCTCCCGGACAGGGGCGACACTAGGGGATCTGTTTTTT. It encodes CASSSSRTGATLGDLFF.

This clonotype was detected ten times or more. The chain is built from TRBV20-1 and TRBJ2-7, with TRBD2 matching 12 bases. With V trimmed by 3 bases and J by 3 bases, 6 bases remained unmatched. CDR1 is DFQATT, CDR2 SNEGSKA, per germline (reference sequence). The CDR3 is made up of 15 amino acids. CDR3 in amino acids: CSASDLAGGRYEQYF. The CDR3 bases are TGCAGTGCTAGTGACCTAGCGGGAGGGCGCTACGAGCAGTACTTC.

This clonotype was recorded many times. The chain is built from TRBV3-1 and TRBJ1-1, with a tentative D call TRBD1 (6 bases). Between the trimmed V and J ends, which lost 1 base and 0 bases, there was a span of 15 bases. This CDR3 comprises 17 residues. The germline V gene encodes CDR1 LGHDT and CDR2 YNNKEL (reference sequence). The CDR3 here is CASSQVGAGRLNTEAFF. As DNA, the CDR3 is TGTGCCAGCAGCCAAGTGGGGGCAGGGAGATTGAACACTGAAGCTTTCTTT.

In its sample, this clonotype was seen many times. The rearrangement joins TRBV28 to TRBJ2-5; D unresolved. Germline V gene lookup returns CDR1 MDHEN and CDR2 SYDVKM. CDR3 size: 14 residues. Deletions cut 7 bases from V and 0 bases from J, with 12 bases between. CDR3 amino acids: CASTFIADQETQYF. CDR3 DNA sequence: TGTGCCAGCACCTTCATAGCAGACCAAGAGACCCAGTACTTC.

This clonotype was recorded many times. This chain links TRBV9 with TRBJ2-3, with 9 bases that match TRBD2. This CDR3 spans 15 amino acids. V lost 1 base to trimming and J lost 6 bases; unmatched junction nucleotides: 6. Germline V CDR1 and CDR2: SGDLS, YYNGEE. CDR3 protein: CASSVFGSGSDTQYF. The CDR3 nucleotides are TGTGCCAGCAGCGTATTTGGTAGCGGGAGCGATACGCAGTATTTT. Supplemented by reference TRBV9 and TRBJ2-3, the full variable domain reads DSGVTQTPKHLITATGQRVTLRCSPRSGDLSVYWYQQSLDQGLQFLIQYYNGEERAKGNILERFSAQQFPDLHSELNLSSLELGDSALYFCASSVFGSGSDTQYFGPGTRLTVL.

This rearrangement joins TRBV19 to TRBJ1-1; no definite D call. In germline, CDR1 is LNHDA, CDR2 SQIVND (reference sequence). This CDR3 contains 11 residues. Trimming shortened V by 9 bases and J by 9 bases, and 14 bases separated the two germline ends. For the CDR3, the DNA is TGTGCCAGCCGCGACGCCCAGCAAGCTTTCTTT. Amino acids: CASRDAQQAFF.